This T cell receptor beta chain was profiled in a study of glioma-infiltrating T cells after dendritic cell vaccination. Study-level background: Between the early 2000s and the early 2010s, patients got autologous tumor lysate-pulsed dendritic cell vaccines.

The PCR used 60 V beta and 13 J beta primers. Assay: immunoSEQ multiplex PCR; the TCRdb copy retains only in-frame clones and omits some. The sample records about 82,000 clones, approximately 90% being singletons. The CDR3 consists of 17 residues. The genes are TRBV1 and TRBJ1-2; TRBD1, the D gene given by the table, was not confirmed from the DNA. TRBV1 corresponds to a pseudogene. This clonotype was obtained from a human donor with glioblastoma. The sample was blood, taken before dendritic cell vaccination. For the CDR3, the DNA is TGCACCAGCAGCCAGGACAAAGTATCGACAGCTAACTATGGCTACACCTTC. It translates to CTSSQDKVSTANYGYTF.